This note documents a single T cell receptor (beta chain) sequence. The data originate from a study of blood T cell repertoires in COVID-19. This table comes from immunoSEQ multiplex PCR, and its TCRdb copy is limited to in-frame clones, with some not included. The sample consists of over 250,000 clones, nearly 90% of them appearing once. The clonotype comes from a woman in her twenties or thirties who had recovered from COVID-19. Sequencing was carried out using PBMCs or T cells enriched from blood (not recorded which).

The CDR3 DNA reads as TGTGCCAGCAGCTATCAGATCCCCTATGGCTACACCTTC. Protein product: CASSYQIPYGYTF. The genes are TRBV7-2 and TRBJ1-2, with D uncertain. V dropped 4 bases and J dropped 4 bases, with 10 bases sitting between them. The CDR3 extends over 13 amino acids. Germline CDR1 reads SGHTA; CDR2 reads FQGNSA.